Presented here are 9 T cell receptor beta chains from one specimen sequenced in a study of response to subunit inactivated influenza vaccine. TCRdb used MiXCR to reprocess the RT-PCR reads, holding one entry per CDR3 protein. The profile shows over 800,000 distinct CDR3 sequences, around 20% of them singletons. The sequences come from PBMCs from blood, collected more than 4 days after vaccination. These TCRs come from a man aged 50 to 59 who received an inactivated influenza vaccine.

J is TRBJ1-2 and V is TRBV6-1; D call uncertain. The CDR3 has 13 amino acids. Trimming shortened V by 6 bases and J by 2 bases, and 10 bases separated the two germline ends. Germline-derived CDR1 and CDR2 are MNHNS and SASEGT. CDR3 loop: CASSPSANYGYTF. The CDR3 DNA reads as TGTGCCAGCAGCCCTTCAGCGAACTATGGCTACACCTTC.

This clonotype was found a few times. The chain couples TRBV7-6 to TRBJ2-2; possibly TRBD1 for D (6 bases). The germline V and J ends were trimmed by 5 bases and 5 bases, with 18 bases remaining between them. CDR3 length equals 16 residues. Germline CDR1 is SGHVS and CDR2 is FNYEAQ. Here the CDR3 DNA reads TGTGCCAGCAGCCCTAGGTCCGGGACAACTACCGGGGAGCTGTTTTTT. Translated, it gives CASSPRSGTTTGELFF.

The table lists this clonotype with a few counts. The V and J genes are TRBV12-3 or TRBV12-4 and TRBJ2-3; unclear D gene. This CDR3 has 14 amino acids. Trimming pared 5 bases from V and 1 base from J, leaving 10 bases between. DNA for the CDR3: TGTGCCAGCAGTCCTCAATTAGGCACAGATACGCAGTATTTT. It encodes CASSPQLGTDTQYF.

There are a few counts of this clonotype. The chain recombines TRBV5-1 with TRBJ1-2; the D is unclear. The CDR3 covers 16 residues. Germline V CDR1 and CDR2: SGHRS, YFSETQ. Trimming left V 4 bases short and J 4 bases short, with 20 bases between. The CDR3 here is CASSPGTNMNSYGYTF. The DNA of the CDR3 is TGCGCCAGCAGCCCGGGAACCAATATGAATTCCTATGGCTACACCTTC.

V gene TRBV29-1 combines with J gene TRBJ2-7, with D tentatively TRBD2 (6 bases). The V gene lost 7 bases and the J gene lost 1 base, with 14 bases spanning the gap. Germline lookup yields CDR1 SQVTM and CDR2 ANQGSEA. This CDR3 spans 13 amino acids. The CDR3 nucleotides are TGCAGCGCTAGTCAGGGACTGTCCTACGAGCAGTACTTC. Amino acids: CSASQGLSYEQYF.

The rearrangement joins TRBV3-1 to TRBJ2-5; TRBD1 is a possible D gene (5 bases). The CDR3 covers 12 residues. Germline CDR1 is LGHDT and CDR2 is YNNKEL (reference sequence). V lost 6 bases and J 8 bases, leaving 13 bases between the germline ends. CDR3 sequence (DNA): TGTGCCAGCAGTTTGAAACAGGATACCCAGTACTTC. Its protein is CASSLKQDTQYF.

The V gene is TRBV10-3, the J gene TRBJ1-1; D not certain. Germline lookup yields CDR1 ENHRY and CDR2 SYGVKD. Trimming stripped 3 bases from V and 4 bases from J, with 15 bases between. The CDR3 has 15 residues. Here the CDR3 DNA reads TGTGCCATCAGTGAAGGTCTTCGACTCGGCACTGAAGCTTTCTTT. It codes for CAISEGLRLGTEAFF.

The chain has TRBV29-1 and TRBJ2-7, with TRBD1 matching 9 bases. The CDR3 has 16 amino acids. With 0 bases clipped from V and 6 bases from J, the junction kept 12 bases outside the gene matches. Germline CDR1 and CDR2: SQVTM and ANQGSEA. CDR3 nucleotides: TGCAGCGTTGAAGATCCCTTGGACAGGGGACGTTTCGAGCAGTACTTC. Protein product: CSVEDPLDRGRFEQYF.

The CDR3 nucleotides read TGTGCCAGCAGCTCCCGACTCCGGGACAGGGCAACCTACGAGCAGTACTTC. Translating it yields CASSSRLRDRATYEQYF. The rearrangement uses TRBV5-5 and TRBJ2-7; the match to TRBD1 covers 9 bases. The CDR3 totals 17 residues. Per germline, CDR1 SGHKS and CDR2 YYEKEE (reference sequence). With 3 bases clipped from V and 2 bases from J, the junction kept 12 bases outside the gene matches.